A selection of T cell receptor beta chains follows, all from one sample in a study of cytomegalovirus exposure and HLA in healthy donors. Profiling relied on immunoSEQ multiplex PCR, and the TCRdb table lists in-frame clones only, not all of them. Here the sample spans tens of thousands of clones, more than 85% being singletons. Material: PBMCs. The receptors were sampled from a man in his late teens or twenties in good health and CMV-seronegative. Both conserved end residues are part of each CDR3. The order of the fields is J gene, clone size, D gene, V gene, CDR3 DNA, CDR3 protein. The D gene is left open where the match is weak. Size is stated for part of the rows, as once, few or many counts, or as a class when the clone is expanded.

j_call: TRBJ1-1; clone_size: -; d_call: TRBD1; v_call: TRBV5-1; cdr3_nt: TGCGCCAGCAGCTTACAAACAGGGGGCACTGAAGCTTTCTTT; cdr3_aa: CASSLQTGGTEAFF
j_call: TRBJ1-2; clone_size: -; d_call: TRBD1; v_call: TRBV6-6; cdr3_nt: TGTGCCAGCAGTCGCCGGGACAGGCGAGCTAACTATGGCTACACCTTC; cdr3_aa: CASSRRDRRANYGYTF
j_call: TRBJ2-7; clone_size: -; d_call: -; v_call: TRBV7-9; cdr3_nt: TGTGCCAGCAGCTTACTTGGCGGCTCCTACGAGCAGTACTTC; cdr3_aa: CASSLLGGSYEQYF
j_call: TRBJ2-7; clone_size: few; d_call: -; v_call: TRBV10-3; cdr3_nt: TGTGCCATCATGTCGACAGCCTACGAGCAGTACTTC; cdr3_aa: CAIMSTAYEQYF
j_call: TRBJ1-2; clone_size: -; d_call: TRBD1; v_call: TRBV11-2; cdr3_nt: TGTGCCAGCAGCGAGACAGGGGGCGGAGGGTCCTATGGCTACACCTTC; cdr3_aa: CASSETGGGGSYGYTF
j_call: TRBJ2-2; clone_size: -; d_call: TRBD2; v_call: TRBV7-7; cdr3_nt: TGTGCTAGCAGCTTAAGGACTAGCGGGGGCGCTCGGACCGGGGAGCTGTTTTTT; cdr3_aa: CASSLRTSGGARTGELFF
j_call: TRBJ2-7; clone_size: -; d_call: TRBD2; v_call: TRBV6-1; cdr3_nt: TGTGCCAGCAGTGAATCGGGGGGCTCCTACGAGCAGTACTTC; cdr3_aa: CASSESGGSYEQYF
j_call: TRBJ2-6; clone_size: once; d_call: -; v_call: TRBV5-1; cdr3_nt: TGCGCCAGCAGGCCGACACCGGCGGGGGCCAACGTCCTGACTTTC; cdr3_aa: CASRPTPAGANVLTF
j_call: TRBJ2-3; clone_size: -; d_call: TRBD1; v_call: TRBV4-2; cdr3_nt: TGTGCCAGCAGCGAGGGACAGGGGGCAACAGATACGCAGTATTTT; cdr3_aa: CASSEGQGATDTQYF
j_call: TRBJ2-7; clone_size: -; d_call: TRBD1; v_call: TRBV6-1; cdr3_nt: TGTGCCAGCAGTGCCCGGGGACAGGATCCCTACGAGCAGTACTTC; cdr3_aa: CASSARGQDPYEQYF
j_call: TRBJ1-2; clone_size: -; d_call: -; v_call: TRBV18; cdr3_nt: TGTGCCAGCTCACCCCCAGGGGTCGATGGCTACACCTTC; cdr3_aa: CASSPPGVDGYTF
j_call: TRBJ1-2; clone_size: -; d_call: -; v_call: TRBV4-1; cdr3_nt: TGCGCCAGCAGCCAAGACGGACTCCGGGGCTACACCTTC; cdr3_aa: CASSQDGLRGYTF
j_call: TRBJ1-1; clone_size: -; d_call: -; v_call: TRBV5-1; cdr3_nt: TGCGCCAGCAGCTCCAACACAGGGAGCACTGAAGCTTTCTTT; cdr3_aa: CASSSNTGSTEAFF
j_call: TRBJ1-3; clone_size: -; d_call: TRBD1; v_call: TRBV7-2; cdr3_nt: TGTGCCAGCAGCTTAGGACTACAGGGGGCAGGTGGAAACACCATATATTTT; cdr3_aa: CASSLGLQGAGGNTIYF
j_call: TRBJ1-1; clone_size: -; d_call: TRBD1; v_call: TRBV11-3; cdr3_nt: TGTGCCAGCAGCTCGACGACAGGGCGATCTGAAGCTTTCTTT; cdr3_aa: CASSSTTGRSEAFF
j_call: TRBJ2-3; clone_size: -; d_call: TRBD2; v_call: TRBV7-2; cdr3_nt: TGTGCCAGCAGCTTTATAGCGGGAGGGCCCGAAGATACGCAGTATTTT; cdr3_aa: CASSFIAGGPEDTQYF